These 31 T cell receptor beta chains share one sample of origin, sequenced in a study of T cells in women clearing cervical HPV infection. The protocol was immunoSEQ multiplex PCR, while the TCRdb copy is restricted to in-frame clones and leaves out a portion. This table lists 45,000 to 55,000 clones. Source material: blood buffy coat. The receptor source for this set is a woman aged 18-69 years with a cervical HPV16 infection that either progressed to CIN3+ or cleared (not recorded which).

The sequenced part of the CDR3 DNA is TGTGCCAGCAGCTTGATTAGCGGGGGGCAAGAGACC. Translation gives CASSLISGGQET. The CDR3 in its entirety is CASSLISGGQETQYF. This chain links TRBV5-4 with TRBJ2-5, with 10 nucleotides matching TRBD2. The CDR3 extends 3 residues past the end of the read, so its final part is completed from the germline J gene. Trimming took 1 base from V and 2 from J; bases not matched to a gene: 2. CDR1 SGHNT and CDR2 YYREEE come from the germline V gene (reference sequence). The CDR3 loop spans 15 amino acids.

Note on this clone: The read terminates 3 residues before the CDR3 end, so the remaining end is supplied by the germline J gene. J is TRBJ1-5 and V is TRBV20-1; 10 positions agree with TRBD1. The CDR3 is 15 amino acids. Germline V lookup: CDR1 DFQATT, CDR2 SNEGSKA (reference sequence). J was trimmed by 7 bases and V by 0 bases; bases with no gene match: 6. The DNA read from the CDR3 is TGCAGTGCTAGAGACGGGACAGGGGTAAGGCAGCCC. This sequence encodes CSARDGTGVRQP. The complete CDR3 sequence is CSARDGTGVRQPQHF.

Note on this clone: The read falls 3 residues short of the CDR3 end, and the missing part is taken from the germline J gene. The V and J genes are TRBV18 and TRBJ1-2; tentative D call: TRBD1 (5 bases). Germline V gives CDR1 KGHSH, CDR2 LQKENI. The CDR3 has 16 residues. The chain's CDR3 is CASSPPSGGLYNDYTF. CDR3 bases read: TGTGCCAGCTCACCACCTAGCGGGGGGTTGTACAATGAC.

The DNA read from the CDR3 is TGTGCCAGCAGCCAAGATAGTAAGCTACCAGATACG. Residues: CASSQDSKLPDT. The complete CDR3 protein is CASSQDSKLPDTQYF. The chain uses TRBV4-2 and TRBJ2-3; no definite D call. The sequence runs out 3 residues before the end of the CDR3; the remainder is reconstructed from the germline J gene. Trimming took 0 bases from V and 4 from J, leaving 11 bases between them. CDR3 size: 15 residues. Germline loops: CDR1 LGHNA, CDR2 YNFKEQ.

Notes on this clone: The read terminates 3 residues before the CDR3 end, so the remaining end is supplied by the germline J gene. This chain connects TRBV6-4 to TRBJ2-3; 9 bases fit TRBD2. This CDR3 spans 15 amino acids. Trimming at V came to 4 bases and at J to 3 bases, leaving 5 bases not matched to a gene. Germline V gene data show CDR1 as MRHNA and CDR2 as SNTAGT. CDR3 sequence reads: CASSVETSGTDTQYF. Incomplete CDR3 DNA: TGTGCCAGCAGTGTTGAGACTAGCGGTACAGATACG.

Incomplete CDR3 DNA: TGCGCCAGCAGCTTGGGCGGGACAGGGGTTGACTATGGC. This translates into CASSLGGTGVDYG. The entire CDR3 sequence reads CASSLGGTGVDYGYTF. The J gene is TRBJ1-2, the V gene TRBV5-1; TRBD1 agrees at 10 bases. The observed sequence ends 3 residues before the CDR3 terminus, with the missing tail filled in from the germline J gene. In germline, CDR1 is SGHRS, CDR2 YFSETQ. With V trimmed by 0 bases and J by 3 bases, 5 bases remained unmatched. This CDR3 is 16 amino acids long.

Points on this clone: Read data end 3 residues before the CDR3 end; the end is taken from the germline J gene. The chain is built from TRBV5-1 and TRBJ2-5; maybe TRBD1 (5 bases). CDR1 and CDR2 from the germline V gene are SGHRS and YFSETQ. Trimming took 7 bases from V and 2 from J, leaving 12 bases between them. The CDR3 covers 13 residues. The CDR3 here is CASHGGHQETQYF. The part of the CDR3 DNA that was read is TGCGCCAGCCATGGTGGACATCAAGAGACC. Full variable domain (outside the CDR3, taken from reference TRBV5-1 and TRBJ2-5): KAGVTQTPRYLIKTRGQQVTLSCSPISGHRSVSWYQQTPGQGLQFLFEYFSETQRNKGNFPGRFSGRQFSNSRSEMNVSTLELGDSALYLCASHGGHQETQYFGPGTRLLVL.

Notes on this clone: The read ends 3 residues early relative to the CDR3; the germline J gene fills the gap. The V gene is TRBV7-6, the J gene TRBJ1-1, with D possibly matching TRBD1 (5 bases). Germline CDR1 is SGHVS and CDR2 is FNYEAQ. Trimming cost V 5 bases and J 0 bases, with 7 bases left between them. This CDR3 has 13 amino acids. CDR3 sequence: CASSRGVNTEAFF. The part of the CDR3 DNA that was read is TGTGCCAGCAGCCGGGGGGTGAACACTGAA.

For this clone: The CDR3 end falls 3 residues outside the read, so it is completed with the germline J gene. The rearrangement joins TRBV20-1 to TRBJ2-5, with D unresolved. This CDR3 has 13 residues. Trimming stripped 1 base from V and 5 bases from J, with 11 bases between. Germline CDR1 reads DFQATT; CDR2 reads SNEGSKA (reference sequence). CDR3: CSARGGKAETQYF. Incomplete CDR3 DNA: TGCAGTGCTAGAGGCGGAAAGGCGGAGACC.

Worth noting for this clone: The CDR3 end is not reached by the read, which stops 3 residues before it; the germline J gene fills it in. The chain links TRBV20-1 to TRBJ2-2, with 8 bases fitting TRBD2. V lost 1 base, J lost 7 bases, and 11 bases stayed unmatched. This CDR3 has 16 residues. CDR1 is DFQATT and CDR2 is SNEGSKA in the germline V gene (reference sequence). The CDR3 loop reads CSARVPGTREGGELFF. The DNA read from the CDR3 is TGCAGTGCTAGAGTTCCCGGGACTAGAGAGGGCGGGGAG.

In regard to this clone: The missing CDR3 end, 3 residues past where the read stops, is filled in from the germline J gene. The chain couples TRBV7-9 to TRBJ1-2, with TRBD1 as a possible D gene (6 bases). Germline CDR1 SEHNR, CDR2 FQNEAQ (reference sequence). The CDR3 extends over 13 amino acids. The covered CDR3 bases are TGTGCCAGCAGCTCCCGAGGACAGTACGAC. Translated, it gives CASSSRGQYD. The whole CDR3 region reads CASSSRGQYDYTF.

About this clone itself: Read data end 3 residues before the CDR3 end; the end is taken from the germline J gene. The chain recombines TRBV10-1 with TRBJ2-1; D is perhaps TRBD1 (5 bases). V dropped 8 bases and J dropped 9 bases, with 20 bases sitting between them. Germline CDR1 is WNHNN and CDR2 is SYGVQD (reference sequence). The CDR3 is made up of 14 amino acids. The CDR3 bases that were read are TGCGCCAGCGGTAAGCAGGGATCCGGTGGTGAG. Translated: CASGKQGSGGE. The whole CDR3 sequence reads CASGKQGSGGEQFF.

CDR3 DNA, as far as it was read: TGTGCCAGCGGGACAGGGGCAAAAGAGACG. It translates to CASGTGAKET. The whole CDR3 is CASGTGAKETQYF. The chain joins TRBV19 to TRBJ2-3, with TRBD1 matching over 10 bases. Sequencing ends 3 residues short of the CDR3 end; the germline J gene provides the rest. Germline CDR1 reads LNHDA; CDR2 reads SQIVND (reference sequence). This CDR3 is 13 amino acids long.

With regard to this clone: Read sequence stops 3 residues before the CDR3 end, and the germline J gene provides the missing end. This chain joins TRBV5-1 and TRBJ2-1; D gene uncertain. Trimming took 0 bases from V and 7 from J, leaving 5 bases between them. The CDR3 loop spans 12 amino acids. CDR1 SGHRS and CDR2 YFSETQ come from the germline V gene. The chain's CDR3 is CASSLEGNEQFF. The sequenced part of the CDR3 DNA is TGCGCCAGCAGCTTGGAAGGGAATGAG.

Of note for this clone: The read gets to within 3 residues of the CDR3 end, and the germline J gene fills in the rest. The chain is built from TRBV28 and TRBJ1-4; D gene ambiguous. This CDR3 region has 14 residues. Germline V gives CDR1 MDHEN, CDR2 SYDVKM. Trimming cost V 8 bases and J 0 bases, with 10 bases left between them. The CDR3 DNA, read in part, is TGTGCCAGCCACAGACACGCAACTAATGAAAAA. It encodes CASHRHATNEK. The whole CDR3 sequence is CASHRHATNEKLFF.

On this clone itself: The read gets to within 3 residues of the CDR3 end, and the germline J gene fills in the rest. The J gene is TRBJ2-3, the V gene TRBV18, with a weak D call TRBD1 (5 bases). Germline loops: CDR1 KGHSH, CDR2 LQKENI. This CDR3 has 15 residues. Partial CDR3 DNA: TGTGCCAGCTTCAATGGGTCCTTGGGGCGAGAGACG. Amino acids: CASFNGSLGRET. The complete CDR3 sequence is CASFNGSLGRETQYF.

Comment on this clone: The read terminates 3 residues before the CDR3 end, so the remaining end is supplied by the germline J gene. The chain couples TRBV20-1 to TRBJ2-5; D might be TRBD1 (5 bases). This CDR3 comprises 12 residues. Per the germline V gene, CDR1 is DFQATT and CDR2 is SNEGSKA (reference sequence). With 6 bases removed from V and 2 bases from J, the gap between germline ends came to 10 bases. CDR3 DNA (partial): TGCAGTGCCTGGGGCAGACAAGAGACC. Amino acid sequence: CSAWGRQET. The full CDR3 protein reads CSAWGRQETQYF.

About this clone: Read coverage stops 3 residues before the CDR3 terminus; the germline J gene supplies the remainder. The gene calls are TRBV7-6 and TRBJ1-4; weak D call: TRBD1 (6 bases). CDR1 and CDR2 (germline): SGHVS, FNYEAQ. This CDR3 is 16 amino acids long. This CDR3 is CASSPGRGPGANVLFF. The DNA read from the CDR3 is TGTGCCAGCAGCCCAGGGCGGGGGCCTGGGGCCAACGTA.

As regards this clone: The read finishes 3 residues shy of the CDR3 end, and the germline J gene is used to complete it. The chain is built from TRBV18 and TRBJ2-4; D may match TRBD1 or TRBD2 (5 bases each). The germline gives CDR1 KGHSH, CDR2 LQKENI. This CDR3 has 19 residues. The sequenced CDR3 bases are TGTGCCAGCTCACCCGAGATCCAGGGAGCTGTTGGGGCTAACTATGGT. Its translation: CASSPEIQGAVGANYG. The full CDR3 protein reads CASSPEIQGAVGANYGQYF.

With regard to this clone: From the germline J gene comes the end of the CDR3, since the read stops 3 residues before it. The V and J genes are TRBV20-1 and TRBJ1-5; 9 bases match TRBD1. CDR1 is DFQATT, CDR2 SNEGSKA, per germline (reference sequence). CDR3 size: 17 residues. V dropped 2 bases and J dropped 5; count of bases not matched to a gene: 13. The CDR3 sequence: CSARRPLGQGGDQPQHF. Incomplete CDR3 DNA: TGCAGTGCTAGACGCCCTCTGGGACAGGGTGGGGATCAGCCC.

Regarding this clone: The read comes to an end 3 residues before the CDR3 does, leaving the germline J gene to fill in the end. The chain couples TRBV5-5 to TRBJ2-7; 7 nucleotides align to TRBD1. Germline-derived CDR1 and CDR2 are SGHKS and YYEKEE (reference sequence). The ends lost 4 bases at V and 2 bases at J; junction bases unmatched: 6. This CDR3 is 14 amino acids long. CDR3 DNA, as far as it was read: TGTGCCAGCAGCCCGAGACAGGGCCCCTACGAG. Its protein is CASSPRQGPYE. The full CDR3 reads CASSPRQGPYEQYF.

A remark on this clone: The observed sequence ends 3 residues before the CDR3 terminus, with the missing tail filled in from the germline J gene. V is TRBV18 and J is TRBJ1-2; 9 bases are shared with TRBD1. This CDR3 is 14 amino acids long. Germline loops: CDR1 KGHSH, CDR2 LQKENI. The DNA read from the CDR3 is TGTGCCAGCTCAGGCGACAGGGGGTCCTACGAC. It specifies CASSGDRGSYD. The whole CDR3 region reads CASSGDRGSYDYTF.

CDR3 bases read: TGTGCCAGTAGTAACCCTGTTACAGGGAGCTATGGC. Protein sequence: CASSNPVTGSYG. The whole CDR3 protein is CASSNPVTGSYGYTF. The V gene is TRBV19, the J gene TRBJ1-2; D might be TRBD1 (6 bases). The CDR3 goes on 3 residues after the read ends, and that part is filled in from the germline J gene. The CDR3 extends over 15 amino acids. The germline V gene has CDR1 LNHDA and CDR2 SQIVND (reference sequence). Trimming stripped 4 bases from V and 4 bases from J, with 16 bases between.

A remark on this clone: The CDR3 end lies 3 residues beyond the end of the read and is filled in from the germline J gene. The chain couples TRBV5-1 to TRBJ1-1, with D unclear. Trimming removed 1 base at V and 2 bases at J, with 9 bases between. This CDR3 region has 14 residues. CDR1 is SGHRS and CDR2 is YFSETQ in the germline V gene. The part of the CDR3 DNA that was read is TGCGCCAGCAGCTTGCTCGAAACTAACACTGAA. It encodes CASSLLETNTE. The entire CDR3 sequence reads CASSLLETNTEAFF. The entire variable domain, with the rest obtained from reference TRBV5-1 and TRBJ1-1, is as follows: KAGVTQTPRYLIKTRGQQVTLSCSPISGHRSVSWYQQTPGQGLQFLFEYFSETQRNKGNFPGRFSGRQFSNSRSEMNVSTLELGDSALYLCASSLLETNTEAFFGQGTRLTVV.

As concerns this clone: The observed sequence ends 3 residues before the CDR3 terminus, with the missing tail filled in from the germline J gene. The chain links TRBV18 to TRBJ2-2, with D possibly TRBD1 on 6 matching bases. The CDR3 extends over 17 amino acids. Trimming removed 3 bases at V and 0 bases at J, with 14 bases between. The V gene's germline CDR1 is KGHSH and CDR2 LQKENI. The covered CDR3 bases are TGTGCCAGCTCACCCCCCAGTACAGGGACGAACACCGGGGAG. Its translation is CASSPPSTGTNTGE. In full, the CDR3 is CASSPPSTGTNTGELFF. Filled out from reference TRBV18 and TRBJ2-2, the complete variable domain reads NAGVMQNPRHLVRRRGQEARLRCSPMKGHSHVYWYRQLPEEGLKFMVYLQKENIIDESGMPKERFSAEFPKEGPSILRIQQVVRGDSAAYFCASSPPSTGTNTGELFFGEGSRLTVL.

A word on this clone: Sequencing ends 3 residues short of the CDR3 end; the germline J gene provides the rest. The V and J genes are TRBV7-6 and TRBJ1-2; TRBD1 matches 7 bases. From germline, CDR1 is SGHVS and CDR2 FNYEAQ. The CDR3 length is 14 residues. The CDR3 sequence: CASSLVEGGRDYTF. The CDR3 bases that were read are TGTGCCAGCAGCTTAGTCGAAGGGGGCAGGGAC.

On this clone: The read gets to within 3 residues of the CDR3 end, and the germline J gene fills in the rest. This sequence joins TRBV11-3 and TRBJ1-3; 7 bases agree with TRBD1. Germline CDR1 SGHNT, CDR2 YENEEA. This CDR3 contains 15 residues. V shed 5 bases, J shed 4 bases, and the junction held 8 bases outside the gene matches. The CDR3 DNA, read in part, is TGTGCCAGCAGCCCACAGGGGCCAGGAGGAAACACC. Its protein product is CASSPQGPGGNT. In full, the CDR3 is CASSPQGPGGNTIYF. Drawing the rest from reference TRBV11-3 and TRBJ1-3, the complete variable domain is EAGVVQSPRYKIIEKKQPVAFWCNPISGHNTLYWYLQNLGQGPELLIRYENEEAVDDSQLPKDRFSAERLKGVDSTLKIQPAELGDSAVYLCASSPQGPGGNTIYFGEGSWLTVV.

As concerns this clone: The CDR3 end lies 3 residues beyond the end of the read and is filled in from the germline J gene. The chain recombines TRBV18 with TRBJ1-2, with TRBD1 as a possible D gene (5 bases). The germline V gene has CDR1 KGHSH and CDR2 LQKENI. The CDR3 sequence is 13 residues long. CDR3 DNA (partial): TGTGCCAGCTCACCAGAGTTAGGGGATACC. Its protein is CASSPELGDT. The whole CDR3 protein is CASSPELGDTYTF.

Worth noting for this clone: The read ends 3 residues early relative to the CDR3; the germline J gene fills the gap. V is TRBV15 and J is TRBJ2-5; TRBD2 matches at 7 bases. Per the germline V gene, CDR1 is LNHNV and CDR2 is YYDKDF (reference sequence). The CDR3 loop spans 13 amino acids. Unmatched junction bases numbered 4, after V lost 5 bases and J lost 4 bases. Partial CDR3 DNA: TGTGCCACCAGCTATATAGCGGGAGAGACC. Translated: CATSYIAGET. The full CDR3 is CATSYIAGETQYF.

As to this clone: The sequenced fragment ends 3 residues before the CDR3 boundary, so the rest is inferred from the germline J gene. The J gene is TRBJ2-3, the V gene TRBV7-8, with TRBD2 matching 8 bases. V shed 1 base and J 3 bases; nucleotides not matched to a gene: 3. The CDR3 has 15 amino acids. Germline V gene data show CDR1 as SGHVS and CDR2 as FQNEAQ. CDR3: CASSLGLARTDTQYF. CDR3 DNA, as far as it was read: TGTGCCAGCAGCTTAGGACTAGCGAGGACAGATACG.

In regard to this clone: The read terminates 3 residues ahead of where the CDR3 ends, so the germline J gene completes it. V and J are TRBV2 and TRBJ2-2; a possible D gene is TRBD1 (7 bases). Trimming pared 3 bases from V and 3 bases from J, leaving 8 bases between. CDR3 size: 14 residues. The germline gives CDR1 SNHLY, CDR2 FYNNEI. The CDR3: CASSDRGDTGELFF. CDR3 DNA (partial): TGTGCCAGCAGTGACAGGGGGGACACCGGGGAG. The full variable domain, with the rest looked up from reference TRBV2 and TRBJ2-2, is EPEVTQTPSHQVTQMGQEVILRCVPISNHLYFYWYRQILGQKVEFLVSFYNNEISEKSEIFDDQFSVERPDGSNFTLKIRSTKLEDSAMYFCASSDRGDTGELFFGEGSRLTVL.